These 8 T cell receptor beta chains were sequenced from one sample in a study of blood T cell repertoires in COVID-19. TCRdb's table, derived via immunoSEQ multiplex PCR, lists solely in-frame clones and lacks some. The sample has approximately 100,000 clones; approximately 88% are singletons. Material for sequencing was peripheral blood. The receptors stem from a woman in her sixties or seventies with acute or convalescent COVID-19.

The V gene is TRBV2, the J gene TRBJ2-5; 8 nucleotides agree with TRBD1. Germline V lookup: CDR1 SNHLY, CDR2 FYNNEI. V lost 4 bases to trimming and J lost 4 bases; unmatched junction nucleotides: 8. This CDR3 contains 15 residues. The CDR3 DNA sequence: TGTGCCAGCAGTGGCAGGACAGGGCGCGCAGAGACCCAGTACTTC. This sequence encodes CASSGRTGRAETQYF. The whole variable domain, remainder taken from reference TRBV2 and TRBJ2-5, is EPEVTQTPSHQVTQMGQEVILRCVPISNHLYFYWYRQILGQKVEFLVSFYNNEISEKSEIFDDQFSVERPDGSNFTLKIRSTKLEDSAMYFCASSGRTGRAETQYFGPGTRLLVL.

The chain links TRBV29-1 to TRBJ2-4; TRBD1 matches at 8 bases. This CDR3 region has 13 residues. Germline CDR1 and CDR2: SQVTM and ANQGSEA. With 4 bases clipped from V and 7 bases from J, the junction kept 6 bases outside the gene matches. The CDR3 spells CSVVLQGGNIQYF. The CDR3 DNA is TGCAGCGTTGTATTACAGGGGGGTAACATTCAGTACTTC.

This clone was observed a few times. The CDR3 coding sequence is TGTGCCAGCAGTGAAGCCCTTAGCGGGAGTTTTTCCACCGGGGAGCTGTTTTTT. Translating it yields CASSEALSGSFSTGELFF. The chain joins TRBV6-4 to TRBJ2-2, with 9 bases lining up with TRBD2. V lost 3 bases and J lost 4; bases outside the gene matches: 12. Germline V gene lookup returns CDR1 MRHNA and CDR2 SNTAGT. The CDR3 has 18 residues.

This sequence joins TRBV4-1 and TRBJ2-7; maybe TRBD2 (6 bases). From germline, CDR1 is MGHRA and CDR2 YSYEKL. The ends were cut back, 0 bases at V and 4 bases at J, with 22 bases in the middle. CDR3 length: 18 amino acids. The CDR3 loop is CASSQDPWGVAATYEQYF. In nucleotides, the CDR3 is TGCGCCAGCAGCCAAGATCCATGGGGGGTGGCTGCTACGTACGAGCAGTACTTC.

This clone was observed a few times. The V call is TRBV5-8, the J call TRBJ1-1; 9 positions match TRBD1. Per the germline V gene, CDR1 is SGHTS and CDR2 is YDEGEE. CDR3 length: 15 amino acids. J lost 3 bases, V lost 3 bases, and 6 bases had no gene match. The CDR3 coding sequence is TGTGCCAGCAGCTCCCCGAGACAGGGGGACACTGAAGCTTTCTTT. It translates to CASSSPRQGDTEAFF.

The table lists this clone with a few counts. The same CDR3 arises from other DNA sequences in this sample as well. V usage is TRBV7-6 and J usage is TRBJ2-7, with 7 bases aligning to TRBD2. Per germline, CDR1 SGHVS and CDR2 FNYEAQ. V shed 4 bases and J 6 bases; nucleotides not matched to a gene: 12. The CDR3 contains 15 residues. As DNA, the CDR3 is TGTGCCAGCAGCTCGGGGGGTCTAAGGCGGGGCGAGCAGTACTTC. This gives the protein CASSSGGLRRGEQYF.

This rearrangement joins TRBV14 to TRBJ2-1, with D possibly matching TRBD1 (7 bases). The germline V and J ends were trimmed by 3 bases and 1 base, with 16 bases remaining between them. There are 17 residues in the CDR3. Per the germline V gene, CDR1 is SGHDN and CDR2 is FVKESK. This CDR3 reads CASSHAGTAYSYNEQFF. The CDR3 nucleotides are TGTGCCAGCAGCCACGCGGGGACAGCCTATTCCTACAATGAGCAGTTCTTC.

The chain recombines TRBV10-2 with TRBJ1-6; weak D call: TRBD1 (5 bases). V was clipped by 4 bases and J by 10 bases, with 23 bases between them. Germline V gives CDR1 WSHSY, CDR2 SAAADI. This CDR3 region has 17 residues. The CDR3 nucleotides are TGCGCCAGCAGTGCACCCATCGGGGGAGGAGGACAATCACCCCTCCACTTT. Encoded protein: CASSAPIGGGGQSPLHF.